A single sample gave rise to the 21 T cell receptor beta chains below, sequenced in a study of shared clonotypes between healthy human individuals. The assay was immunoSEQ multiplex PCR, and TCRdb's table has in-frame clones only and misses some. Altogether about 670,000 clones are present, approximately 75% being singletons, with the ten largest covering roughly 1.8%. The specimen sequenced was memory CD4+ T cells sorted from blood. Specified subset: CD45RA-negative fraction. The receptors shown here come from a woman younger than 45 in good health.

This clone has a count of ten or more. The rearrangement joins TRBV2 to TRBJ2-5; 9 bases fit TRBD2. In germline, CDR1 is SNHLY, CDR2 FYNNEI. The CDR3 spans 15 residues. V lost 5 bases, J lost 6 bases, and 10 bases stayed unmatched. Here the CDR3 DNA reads TGTGCCAGCAGTCGGGTTGTAGCGGGAGAACAGACCCAGTACTTC. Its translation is CASSRVVAGEQTQYF.

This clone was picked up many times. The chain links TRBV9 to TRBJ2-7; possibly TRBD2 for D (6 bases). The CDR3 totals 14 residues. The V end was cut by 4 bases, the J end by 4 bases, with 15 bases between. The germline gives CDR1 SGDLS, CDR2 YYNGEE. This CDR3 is CASSYRGTPYEQYF. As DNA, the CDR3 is TGTGCCAGCAGCTACCGGGGGACCCCTTACGAGCAGTACTTC.

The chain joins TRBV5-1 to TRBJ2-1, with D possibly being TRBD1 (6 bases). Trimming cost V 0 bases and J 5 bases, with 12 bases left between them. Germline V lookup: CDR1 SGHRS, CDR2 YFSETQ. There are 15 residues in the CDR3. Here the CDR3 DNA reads TGCGCCAGCAGCTTGGTGCCAGGGGCGGACAATGAGCAGTTCTTC. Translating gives CASSLVPGADNEQFF. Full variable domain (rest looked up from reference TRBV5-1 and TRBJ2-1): KAGVTQTPRYLIKTRGQQVTLSCSPISGHRSVSWYQQTPGQGLQFLFEYFSETQRNKGNFPGRFSGRQFSNSRSEMNVSTLELGDSALYLCASSLVPGADNEQFFGPGTRLTVL.

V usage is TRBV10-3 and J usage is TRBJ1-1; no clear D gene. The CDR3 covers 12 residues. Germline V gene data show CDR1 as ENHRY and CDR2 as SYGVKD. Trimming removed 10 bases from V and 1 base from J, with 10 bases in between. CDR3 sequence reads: CASRPENTEAFF. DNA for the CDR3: TGTGCCAGTCGGCCGGAGAACACTGAAGCTTTCTTT.

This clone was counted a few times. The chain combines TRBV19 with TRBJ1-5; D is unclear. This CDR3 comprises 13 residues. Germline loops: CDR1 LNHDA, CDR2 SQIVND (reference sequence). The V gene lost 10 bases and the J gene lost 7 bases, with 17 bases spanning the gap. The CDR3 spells CATTSGLSQPQHF. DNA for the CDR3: TGTGCCACCACCTCAGGCTTGAGCCAGCCCCAGCATTTT.

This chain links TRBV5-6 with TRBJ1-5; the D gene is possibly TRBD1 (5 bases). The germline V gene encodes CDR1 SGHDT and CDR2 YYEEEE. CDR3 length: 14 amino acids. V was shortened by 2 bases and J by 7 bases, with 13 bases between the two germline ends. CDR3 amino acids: CASSFQGLWQPQHF. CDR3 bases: TGTGCCAGCAGCTTTCAGGGTCTGTGGCAGCCCCAGCATTTT.

CDR3 bases: TGCGCCAGCAGCTTGGAACCAAAAGGGGGCAATGAGCAGTTCTTC. This gives the protein CASSLEPKGGNEQFF. This sequence joins TRBV5-1 and TRBJ2-1, with a tentative D call TRBD1 (6 bases). The CDR3 totals 15 residues. Trimming removed 0 bases from V and 6 bases from J, with 13 bases in between. Germline CDR1 is SGHRS and CDR2 is YFSETQ.

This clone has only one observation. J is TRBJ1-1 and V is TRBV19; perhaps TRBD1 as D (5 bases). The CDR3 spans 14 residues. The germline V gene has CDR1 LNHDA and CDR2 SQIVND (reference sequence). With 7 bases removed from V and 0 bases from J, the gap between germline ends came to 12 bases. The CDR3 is CASIARDMNTEAFF. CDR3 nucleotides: TGTGCCAGTATTGCCAGGGATATGAACACTGAAGCTTTCTTT.

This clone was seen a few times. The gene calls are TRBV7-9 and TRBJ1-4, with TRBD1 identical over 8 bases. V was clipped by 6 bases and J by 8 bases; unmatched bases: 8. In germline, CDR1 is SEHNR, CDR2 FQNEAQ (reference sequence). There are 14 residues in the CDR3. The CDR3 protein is CASRTGTGNEKLFF. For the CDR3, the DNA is TGTGCCAGCAGGACCGGGACAGGAAACGAAAAACTGTTTTTT.

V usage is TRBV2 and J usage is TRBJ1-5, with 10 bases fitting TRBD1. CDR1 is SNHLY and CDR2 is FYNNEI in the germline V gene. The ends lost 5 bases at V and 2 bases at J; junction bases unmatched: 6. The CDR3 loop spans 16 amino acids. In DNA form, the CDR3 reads TGTGCCAGCAGTCGCGCCGGGACAGGGGGCAATCAGCCCCAGCATTTT. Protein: CASSRAGTGGNQPQHF.

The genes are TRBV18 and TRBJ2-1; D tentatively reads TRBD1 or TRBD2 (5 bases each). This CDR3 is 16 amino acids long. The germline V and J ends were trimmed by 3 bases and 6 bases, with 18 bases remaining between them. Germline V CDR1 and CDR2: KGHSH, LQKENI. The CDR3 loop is CASSPRTQKRGNEQFF. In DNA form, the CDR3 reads TGTGCCAGCTCACCGCGAACTCAGAAGAGGGGCAATGAGCAGTTCTTC.

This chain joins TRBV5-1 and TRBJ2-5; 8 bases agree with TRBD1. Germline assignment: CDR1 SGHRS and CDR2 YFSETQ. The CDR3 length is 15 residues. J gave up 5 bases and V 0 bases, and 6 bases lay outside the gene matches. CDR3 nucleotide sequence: TGCGCCAGCAGCTTGGTACAGGGGGGTTTCGAGACCCAGTACTTC. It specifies CASSLVQGGFETQYF.

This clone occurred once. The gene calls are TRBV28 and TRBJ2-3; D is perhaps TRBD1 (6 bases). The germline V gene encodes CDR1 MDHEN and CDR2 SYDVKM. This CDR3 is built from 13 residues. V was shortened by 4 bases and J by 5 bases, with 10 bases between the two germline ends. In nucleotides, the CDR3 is TGTGCCAGCAGTTCCAGGGGCATAGATACGCAGTATTTT. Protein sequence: CASSSRGIDTQYF.

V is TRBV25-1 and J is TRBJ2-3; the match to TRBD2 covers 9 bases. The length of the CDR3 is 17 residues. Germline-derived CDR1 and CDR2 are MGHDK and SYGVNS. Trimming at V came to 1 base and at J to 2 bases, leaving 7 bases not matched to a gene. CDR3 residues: CASSESGSGSLTDTQYF. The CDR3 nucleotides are TGTGCCAGCAGTGAATCTGGTAGCGGGAGCCTCACAGATACGCAGTATTTT.

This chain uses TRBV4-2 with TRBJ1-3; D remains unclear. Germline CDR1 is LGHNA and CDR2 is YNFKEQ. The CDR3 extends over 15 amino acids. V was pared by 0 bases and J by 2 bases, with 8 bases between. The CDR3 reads CASSQDAQTGNTIYF. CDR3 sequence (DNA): TGTGCCAGCAGCCAAGACGCACAGACTGGAAACACCATATATTTT.

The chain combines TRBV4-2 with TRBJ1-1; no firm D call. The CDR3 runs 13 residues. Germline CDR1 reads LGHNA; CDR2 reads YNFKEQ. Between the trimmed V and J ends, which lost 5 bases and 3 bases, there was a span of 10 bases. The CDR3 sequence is CASSFQPYTEAFF. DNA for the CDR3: TGTGCCAGCAGCTTCCAACCGTACACTGAAGCTTTCTTT.

CDR3 in amino acids: CASSLVTGDGTDTQYF. DNA for the CDR3: TGTGCCAGCAGCTTGGTTACCGGAGACGGGACAGATACGCAGTATTTT. This chain connects TRBV5-6 to TRBJ2-3; D ambiguous. Germline V gene sequence: CDR1 SGHDT, CDR2 YYEEEE. This CDR3 has 16 residues. The V gene lost 0 bases and the J gene lost 3 bases, with 14 bases spanning the gap.

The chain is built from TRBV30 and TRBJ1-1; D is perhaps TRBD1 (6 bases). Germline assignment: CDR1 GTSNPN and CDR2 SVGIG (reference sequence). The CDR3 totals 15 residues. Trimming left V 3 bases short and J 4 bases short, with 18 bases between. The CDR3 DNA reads TGTGCCTGGAGGAGGAGGGGGTCGGGGGGCACTGAAGCTTTCTTT. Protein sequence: CAWRRRGSGGTEAFF.

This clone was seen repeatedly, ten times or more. The CDR3 protein is CASSLAYKQFF. The CDR3 DNA follows: TGTGCCAGCAGCTTGGCGTACAAGCAGTTCTTC. The chain couples TRBV5-8 to TRBJ2-1; D gene uncertain. V lost 0 bases and J lost 11, with 6 bases in between. CDR3 length: 11 residues. The germline V gene has CDR1 SGHTS and CDR2 YDEGEE.

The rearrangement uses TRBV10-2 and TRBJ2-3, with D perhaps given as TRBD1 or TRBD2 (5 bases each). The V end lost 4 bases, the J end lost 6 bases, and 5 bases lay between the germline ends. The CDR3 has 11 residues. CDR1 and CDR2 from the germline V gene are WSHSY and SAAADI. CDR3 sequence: CASSGGDTQYF. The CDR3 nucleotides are TGCGCCAGCAGTGGGGGGGATACGCAGTATTTT.

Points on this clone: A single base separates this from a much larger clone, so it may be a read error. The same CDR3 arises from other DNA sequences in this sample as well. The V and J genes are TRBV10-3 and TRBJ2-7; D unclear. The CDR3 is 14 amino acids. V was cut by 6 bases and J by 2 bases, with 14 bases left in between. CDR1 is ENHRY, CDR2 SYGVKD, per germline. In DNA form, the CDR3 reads TGTGCCATCAGCGACCGTATACCCCCCTACGAGCAGTACTTC. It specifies CAISDRIPPYEQYF.